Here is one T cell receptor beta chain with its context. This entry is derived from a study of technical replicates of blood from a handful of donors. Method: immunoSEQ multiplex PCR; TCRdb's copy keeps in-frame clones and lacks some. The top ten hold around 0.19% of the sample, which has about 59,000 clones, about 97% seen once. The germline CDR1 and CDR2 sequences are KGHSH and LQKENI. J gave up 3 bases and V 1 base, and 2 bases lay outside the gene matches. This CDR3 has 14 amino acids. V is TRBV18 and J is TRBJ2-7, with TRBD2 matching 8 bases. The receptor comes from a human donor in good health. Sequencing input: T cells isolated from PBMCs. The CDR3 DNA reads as TGTGCCAGCTCACCACGGCTAGCGGGCTACGAGCAGTACTTC. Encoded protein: CASSPRLAGYEQYF.